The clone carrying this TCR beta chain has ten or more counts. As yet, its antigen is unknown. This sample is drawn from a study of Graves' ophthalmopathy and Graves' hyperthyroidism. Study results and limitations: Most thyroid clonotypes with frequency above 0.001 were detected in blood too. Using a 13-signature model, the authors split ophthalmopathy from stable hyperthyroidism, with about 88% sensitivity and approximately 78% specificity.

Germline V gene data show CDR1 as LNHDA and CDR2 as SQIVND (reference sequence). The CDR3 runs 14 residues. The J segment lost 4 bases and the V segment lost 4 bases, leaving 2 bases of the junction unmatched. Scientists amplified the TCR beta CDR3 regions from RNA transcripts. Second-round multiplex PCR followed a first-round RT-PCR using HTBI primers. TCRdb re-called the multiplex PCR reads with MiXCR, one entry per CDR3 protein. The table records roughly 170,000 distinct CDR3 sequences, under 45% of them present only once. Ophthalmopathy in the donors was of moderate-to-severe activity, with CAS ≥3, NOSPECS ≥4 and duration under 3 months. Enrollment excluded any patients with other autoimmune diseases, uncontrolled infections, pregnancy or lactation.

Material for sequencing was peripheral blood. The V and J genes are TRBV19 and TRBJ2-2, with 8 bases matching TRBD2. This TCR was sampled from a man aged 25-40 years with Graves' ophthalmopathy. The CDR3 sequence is CASSTGLVTGELFF. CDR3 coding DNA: TGTGCCAGTAGTACGGGACTAGTCACCGGGGAGCTGTTTTTT.